This TCR beta chain was sequenced during a study of stem cell transplantation in POMP-related autoinflammatory disease. Whole-study context: The study hypothesized thymoproteasome defects skew the TRB repertoire via impaired CD8+ selection. Findings and caveats of the study: Unique TRB V-J gene pairings were limited in number in patients with PRAID. A trend toward lower repertoire diversity and greater clonality appeared in every analyzed T-cell subset of PRAID patients.

Here immunoSEQ multiplex PCR was the method, and the copy in TCRdb shows in-frame clones only, minus some. The data contain more than 25,000 clones, 88% of them singletons. Details on this clone: Antigen unknown.

Trimming at V came to 2 bases and at J to 6 bases, leaving 6 bases not matched to a gene. This CDR3 is built from 15 residues. The germline V gene encodes CDR1 SGHDN and CDR2 FVKESK. The chain combines TRBV14 with TRBJ2-3; TRBD2 matches at 9 bases. The sample here was CD4+ T cells from PBMCs, taken before stem cell transplantation. The receptor was isolated from a human donor with POMP-related autoinflammation and immune dysregulation (PRAID). This CDR3 reads CASSQWRGGLDTQYF. As DNA, the CDR3 is TGTGCCAGCAGCCAATGGCGGGGGGGCTTGGATACGCAGTATTTT.